Listed here is a single TCR beta chain. The sample is drawn from a study of T cell changes during pregnancy in multiple sclerosis. The V gene end was trimmed by 0 bases and the J gene end by 3 bases; junction bases not matched to a gene: 2. The CDR3 contains 14 residues. Germline values: CDR1 SGDLS, CDR2 YYNGEE. TCRdb's copy holds only in-frame clones and misses some; the assay was immunoSEQ multiplex PCR. The sample carries tens of thousands of clones, around 93% recorded once. Specimen: peripheral blood, collected before pregnancy. This sequence originates from a female donor with multiple sclerosis, enrolled in a pregnancy study. The chain links TRBV9 to TRBJ1-2, with 7 bases matching TRBD1. CDR3 nucleotide sequence: TGTGCCAGCAGCGTAGATCAGGGGGACTATGGCTACACCTTC. This gives the protein CASSVDQGDYGYTF. Supplemented by reference TRBV9 and TRBJ1-2, the full variable domain reads DSGVTQTPKHLITATGQRVTLRCSPRSGDLSVYWYQQSLDQGLQFLIQYYNGEERAKGNILERFSAQQFPDLHSELNLSSLELGDSALYFCASSVDQGDYGYTFGSGTRLTVV.